Following are 27 T cell receptor beta chains from one sample sequenced in a study of T cell repertoires in cytomegalovirus infection (dated by TCRdb to about 2019). The instrument given in TCRdb is Illumina HiSeq 1500. TCRdb redid the processing of the public reads, applying fastp at Q25 and MiXCR, and retained in-frame beta chains. Each record represents a unique CDR3 protein, reported with the most common genes and DNA among its rows. This sample holds about 180,000 distinct CDR3 sequences; approximately 15% were observed only once. 25% to 30% of the sample lies in the top ten. Material for sequencing was PBMCs. These receptors were collected from a human donor in good health (CMV status not recorded). Some clones in this sample may be carry-over from other donors' samples.

The V call is TRBV7-3, the J call TRBJ2-4; possible D gene TRBD2, 6 bases. Trimming took 5 bases from V and 15 from J, leaving 17 bases between them. The CDR3 is made up of 12 amino acids. Germline V CDR1 and CDR2: SGHTA, FQGTGA. CDR3 protein: CASSVPPGLVYF. Written as DNA, the CDR3 is TGTGCCAGCAGCGTTCCACCGGGACTGGTGTACTTC.

In its sample, this clonotype was seen a few times. The chain has TRBV15 and TRBJ2-5; D remains ambiguous. The CDR3 runs 12 residues. The V end was cut by 0 bases, the J end by 8 bases, with 7 bases between. The V gene's germline CDR1 is LNHNV and CDR2 YYDKDF (reference sequence). CDR3 nucleotides: TGTGCCACCAGCAGAGATCAAATTACCCAGTACTTC. This gives the protein CATSRDQITQYF. The variable domain in full, with the rest retrieved from reference TRBV15 and TRBJ2-5, is DAMVIQNPRYQVTQFGKPVTLSCSQTLNHNVMYWYQQKSSQAPKLLFHYYDKDFNNEADTPDNFQSRRPNTSFCFLDIRSPGLGDTAMYLCATSRDQITQYFGPGTRLLVL.

This clonotype showed up many times. CDR3 region: CSVELLGYEQYF. CDR3 coding DNA: TGCAGCGTTGAACTCCTGGGCTACGAGCAGTACTTC. The J gene is TRBJ2-7, the V gene TRBV29-1, with D hard to call. Germline V gene lookup returns CDR1 SQVTM and CDR2 ANQGSEA. V was shortened by 2 bases and J by 3 bases, with 8 bases between the two germline ends. There are 12 residues in the CDR3.

The rearrangement links TRBV29-1 to TRBJ2-7; D is unresolved. The germline gives CDR1 SQVTM, CDR2 ANQGSEA. The V end lost 4 bases, the J end lost 3 bases, and 13 bases lay between the germline ends. This CDR3 spans 13 amino acids. The chain's CDR3 is CSVAVVVSYEQYF. In nucleotides, the CDR3 is TGCAGCGTTGCAGTGGTCGTAAGCTACGAGCAGTACTTC.

The sample holds a few counts of this clonotype. The chain recombines TRBV23-1 with TRBJ2-2; TRBD1 matches 7 bases. TRBV23-1 is labeled an ORF, and its function is uncertain. The length of the CDR3 is 16 residues. Losses at the gene ends were 0 bases for V and 4 bases for J; bases not matched to a gene: 5. CDR3 amino acids: CASSQSGTAGTGELFF. Here the CDR3 DNA reads TGCGCCAGCAGTCAATCCGGGACAGCTGGCACCGGGGAGCTGTTTTTT.

The table lists this clonotype with many counts. V and J are TRBV12-3 or TRBV12-4 and TRBJ1-5, with D possibly matching TRBD1 (6 bases). Trimming pared 1 base from V and 2 bases from J, leaving 12 bases between. The CDR3 runs 16 residues. The CDR3 reads CASSLVQGRGNQPQHF. The CDR3 nucleotides are TGTGCCAGCAGTTTAGTACAGGGTAGGGGCAATCAGCCCCAGCATTTT.

The chain employs TRBV6-1 and TRBJ2-2; tentatively, D is TRBD1 or TRBD2 (5 bases each). Looked up from germline, CDR1 is MNHNS and CDR2 is SASEGT. This CDR3 comprises 14 residues. The V end lost 7 bases, the J end lost 3 bases, and 12 bases lay between the germline ends. The CDR3 region has the DNA TGTGCCAGCACCCCCGGGGCCTACACCGGGGAGCTGTTTTTT. Residues: CASTPGAYTGELFF.

The V and J genes are TRBV7-9 and TRBJ2-4; the D gene is possibly TRBD2 (5 bases). The CDR3 is 15 amino acids. Germline V CDR1 and CDR2: SEHNR, FQNEAQ (reference sequence). Trimming shortened V by 5 bases and J by 9 bases, and 20 bases separated the two germline ends. The CDR3 here is CASSPPTGVKGIQYF. CDR3 DNA sequence: TGTGCCAGCAGCCCTCCGACCGGGGTTAAGGGCATTCAGTACTTC.

The gene calls are TRBV24-1 and TRBJ1-1; TRBD1 matches at 9 bases. Trimming cost V 5 bases and J 0 bases; bases outside gene matches: 3. The CDR3 sequence is 15 residues long. Germline assignment: CDR1 KGHDR and CDR2 SFDVKD. The CDR3 sequence is CATSATGGMNTEAFF. DNA of the CDR3: TGTGCCACCAGTGCGACAGGGGGTATGAACACTGAAGCTTTCTTT.

The chain is built from TRBV12-3 or TRBV12-4 and TRBJ1-1; D is undetermined. With 3 bases removed from V and 5 bases from J, the gap between germline ends came to 16 bases. The CDR3 consists of 15 residues. The CDR3 sequence is CASSFLNSRSTEAFF. DNA of the CDR3: TGTGCCAGCAGTTTTTTGAACAGCCGATCGACTGAAGCTTTCTTT.

The J gene is TRBJ1-1, the V gene TRBV6-4, with a tentative D call TRBD1 (5 bases). The V end lost 6 bases, the J end lost 0 bases, and 14 bases lay between the germline ends. Germline CDR1 MRHNA, CDR2 SNTAGT. This CDR3 region has 15 residues. CDR3 sequence reads: CASSPERGLNTEAFF. CDR3 bases: TGTGCCAGCAGCCCCGAGAGGGGCCTGAACACTGAAGCTTTCTTT.

In this sample, this clonotype turned up many times. The chain uses TRBV28 and TRBJ1-1; D perhaps matches TRBD1 (5 bases). The germline V and J ends were trimmed by 6 bases and 3 bases, with 17 bases remaining between them. Germline V lookup: CDR1 MDHEN, CDR2 SYDVKM. The CDR3 runs 15 residues. The CDR3 bases are TGTGCCAGCAGCCCTGAAAACACAGGATACACTGAAGCTTTCTTT. This translates into CASSPENTGYTEAFF.

The chain recombines TRBV12-3 or TRBV12-4 with TRBJ1-1; a possible D gene is TRBD1 (6 bases). V gave up 6 bases and J gave up 0 bases, with 11 bases separating them. The CDR3 is made up of 14 amino acids. The DNA for the CDR3 is TGTGCCAGCAGAACCGGGACAATGAACACTGAAGCTTTCTTT. This translates into CASRTGTMNTEAFF.

In this sample, this clonotype turned up many times. The V call is TRBV7-3, the J call TRBJ2-3; D perhaps matches TRBD1 (6 bases). V lost 2 bases, J lost 6 bases, and 9 bases lay in between. CDR3 length equals 13 residues. Germline V lookup: CDR1 SGHTA, CDR2 FQGTGA. CDR3 region: CASSLVGQDTQYF. The CDR3 DNA sequence: TGTGCCAGCAGCTTAGTCGGACAGGATACGCAGTATTTT.

This clonotype appeared a few times. The rearrangement uses TRBV4-2 and TRBJ1-2; 8 bases fit TRBD1. The CDR3 runs 16 residues. Losses at the gene ends were 0 bases for V and 8 bases for J; bases not matched to a gene: 11. CDR1 and CDR2 from the germline V gene are LGHNA and YNFKEQ. This chain's CDR3 is CASSQDPGQAVEGYTF. In DNA, the CDR3 is TGTGCCAGCAGCCAAGACCCGGGACAGGCCGTTGAAGGCTACACCTTC.

This clonotype was seen at least ten times. CDR3 nucleotides: TGTGCCAGCAGGAAGAGCGGGGCCTCCTACAATGAGCAGTTCTTC. This encodes CASRKSGASYNEQFF. The chain joins TRBV28 to TRBJ2-1; 7 nucleotides agree with TRBD2. The germline V gene encodes CDR1 MDHEN and CDR2 SYDVKM. The CDR3 is made up of 15 amino acids. J was trimmed by 0 bases and V by 6 bases; bases with no gene match: 5.

This clonotype has more than one count but fewer than ten. The J gene is TRBJ2-6, the V gene TRBV6-4; 9 bases are a match to TRBD1. Trimming cost V 3 bases and J 1 base; bases outside gene matches: 1. This CDR3 has 16 amino acids. Germline loops: CDR1 MRHNA, CDR2 SNTAGT. The CDR3 DNA follows: TGTGCCAGCAGTGAAGGGACAGGGTCTGGGGCCAACGTCCTGACTTTC. Amino acid sequence: CASSEGTGSGANVLTF.

This clonotype has a handful of counts. Germline and junction disagree at one end, which may indicate a read error. The CDR3 here is CATSDSAQAGMIF. Here the CDR3 DNA reads TGTGCCACCAGTGATTCCGCCCAAGCCGGGATGATCTTC. The V gene is TRBV24-1, the J gene TRBJ1-2, with D uncertain. Germline V lookup: CDR1 KGHDR, CDR2 SFDVKD. CDR3 length: 13 residues.

This clonotype was counted only a few times. The chain combines TRBV28 with TRBJ1-2; no firm D call. V shed 5 bases and J shed 10 bases, with 14 bases lying between them. This CDR3 is 12 amino acids long. Germline V gene sequence: CDR1 MDHEN, CDR2 SYDVKM. In DNA form, the CDR3 reads TGTGCCAGCAGTCCAATAGTCGGATTCTACACCTTC. It yields the protein CASSPIVGFYTF.

This clonotype was detected only a few times. The chain has TRBV30 and TRBJ1-1; 7 bases fit TRBD1. Looked up from germline, CDR1 is GTSNPN and CDR2 is SVGIG (reference sequence). Losses at the gene ends were 3 bases for V and 3 bases for J; bases not matched to a gene: 1. This CDR3 comprises 12 residues. DNA for the CDR3: TGTGCCTGGAGGACAGGGTACACTGAAGCTTTCTTT. It encodes CAWRTGYTEAFF.

This clonotype was picked up many times. The J gene is TRBJ1-3, the V gene TRBV10-3; no firm D call. The CDR3 is 12 residues long. The V end was cut by 2 bases, the J end by 2 bases, with 1 base between. The germline V gene encodes CDR1 ENHRY and CDR2 SYGVKD. CDR3 in amino acids: CAISEAGNTIYF. In DNA, the CDR3 is TGTGCCATCAGTGAGGCTGGAAACACCATATATTTT.

This clonotype was seen repeatedly, ten times or more. The chain recombines TRBV12-3 or TRBV12-4 with TRBJ2-1, with TRBD2 matching 8 bases. The V gene end was trimmed by 5 bases and the J gene end by 7 bases; junction bases not matched to a gene: 7. The CDR3 length is 14 residues. DNA of the CDR3: TGTGCCAGCAGTCCCAGCGGGAGCAAGAATGAGCAGTTCTTC. Translation gives CASSPSGSKNEQFF.

The chain couples TRBV7-9 to TRBJ2-7; the match to TRBD2 covers 8 bases. V lost 5 bases to trimming and J lost 0 bases; unmatched junction nucleotides: 3. The CDR3 covers 14 residues. Germline V CDR1 and CDR2: SEHNR, FQNEAQ (reference sequence). This CDR3 reads CASSTSGSSYEQYF. In DNA, the CDR3 is TGTGCCAGCAGCACTAGCGGAAGCTCCTACGAGCAGTACTTC. The variable domain in full, with the rest retrieved from reference TRBV7-9 and TRBJ2-7, is DTGVSQNPRHKITKRGQNVTFRCDPISEHNRLYWYRQTLGQGPEFLTYFQNEAQLEKSRLLSDRFSAERPKGSFSTLEIQRTEQGDSAMYLCASSTSGSSYEQYFGPGTRLTVT.

This clonotype showed up many times. The chain has TRBV7-2 and TRBJ2-7, with 10 bases aligning to TRBD2. The J segment lost 3 bases and the V segment lost 1 base, leaving 6 bases of the junction unmatched. The CDR3 consists of 16 residues. Germline CDR1 SGHTA, CDR2 FQGNSA. The CDR3 is CASSLVSGRADYEQYF. For the CDR3, the DNA is TGTGCCAGCAGCTTAGTAAGCGGGAGGGCCGACTACGAGCAGTACTTC.

The CDR3 protein is CASSDYLRGEAEKLFF. The CDR3 region has the DNA TGTGCCAGCAGTGATTATTTACGCGGGGAAGCTGAAAAACTGTTTTTT. This rearrangement joins TRBV6-6 to TRBJ1-4, with D hard to call. Germline V gene lookup returns CDR1 MNHNY and CDR2 SVGAGI (reference sequence). This CDR3 is built from 16 residues. The V gene lost 5 bases and the J gene lost 7 bases, with 20 bases spanning the gap.

The chain combines TRBV18 with TRBJ2-2, with a weak D call TRBD1 (6 bases). The CDR3 runs to 16 residues. V dropped 6 bases and J dropped 1 base, with 15 bases sitting between them. Germline CDR1 KGHSH, CDR2 LQKENI. CDR3 residues: CASSRGHGENTGELFF. CDR3 DNA: TGTGCCAGCTCTAGGGGACACGGGGAGAACACCGGGGAGCTGTTTTTT. The full variable domain, in which reference TRBV18 and TRBJ2-2 provide the parts outside the CDR3, is NAGVMQNPRHLVRRRGQEARLRCSPMKGHSHVYWYRQLPEEGLKFMVYLQKENIIDESGMPKERFSAEFPKEGPSILRIQQVVRGDSAAYFCASSRGHGENTGELFFGEGSRLTVL.

This clonotype was counted ten times or more. The chain links TRBV7-2 to TRBJ1-5, with no clear D. V lost 3 bases, J lost 1 base, and 7 bases lay in between. The CDR3 has 14 amino acids. CDR1 is SGHTA, CDR2 FQGNSA, per germline. CDR3 region: CASSFDVSNQPQHF. The CDR3 DNA reads TGTGCCAGCAGCTTTGACGTCAGCAATCAGCCCCAGCATTTT. Drawing the rest from reference TRBV7-2 and TRBJ1-5, the complete variable domain is GAGVSQSPSNKVTEKGKDVELRCDPISGHTALYWYRQSLGQGLEFLIYFQGNSAPDKSGLPSDRFSAERTGGSVSTLTIQRTQQEDSAVYLCASSFDVSNQPQHFGDGTRLSIL.